These 18 T cell receptor beta chains were sequenced from one sample in a study of T cell repertoires in cytomegalovirus infection. These receptors' targets are unknown. TCRdb passed the reads through MiXCR, listing each CDR3 protein once. Seen here are approximately 1,000,000 distinct CDR3 sequences, 31% observed once, and the top ten hold around an eighth. The sample was cultured CD8+ T cells from PBMCs, taken from culture after CMV antigen stimulation. These receptors were taken from a human donor in good health (CMV status not recorded). Some clones in this sample may be carry-over from other donors' samples.

The sample holds a few counts of this clonotype. V usage is TRBV20-1 and J usage is TRBJ2-1; possibly TRBD1 for D (6 bases). Trimming removed 2 bases at V and 7 bases at J, with 27 bases between. The CDR3 runs 18 residues. The germline gives CDR1 DFQATT, CDR2 SNEGSKA (reference sequence). The CDR3 reads CSARRSESIGLRGNEQFF. The CDR3 DNA reads as TGCAGTGCTAGACGGAGTGAGAGTATCGGCCTGAGGGGGAATGAGCAGTTCTTC.

Only a few counts were recorded for this clonotype. The genes are TRBV4-2 and TRBJ1-1; no definite D call. The CDR3 consists of 17 residues. Germline V gives CDR1 LGHNA, CDR2 YNFKEQ. V was shortened by 0 bases and J by 1 base, with 15 bases between the two germline ends. CDR3 sequence: CASSQEATGRGNTEAFF. The CDR3 coding sequence is TGTGCCAGCAGCCAAGAGGCAACCGGGAGAGGGAACACTGAAGCTTTCTTT.

This clonotype was counted only a few times. V gene TRBV7-3 combines with J gene TRBJ2-7, with 12 bases matching TRBD1. There are 14 residues in the CDR3. Looked up from germline, CDR1 is SGHTA and CDR2 is FQGTGA. Trimming took 4 bases from V and 5 from J; bases not matched to a gene: 3. CDR3 region: CASSWGQGADEQYV. DNA for the CDR3: TGTGCCAGCAGCTGGGGACAGGGGGCGGACGAGCAGTACGTC.

This sequence joins TRBV10-3 and TRBJ2-1; the D gene is possibly TRBD1 (6 bases). The germline gives CDR1 ENHRY, CDR2 SYGVKD. The ends were cut back, 7 bases at V and 1 base at J, with 8 bases in the middle. The CDR3 contains 13 residues. The CDR3 protein is CAITTGSYNEQFF. CDR3 bases: TGTGCCATCACTACAGGGTCCTACAATGAGCAGTTCTTC.

This clonotype has only a few counts. The chain has TRBV12-3 or TRBV12-4 and TRBJ2-1, with D possibly being TRBD2 (6 bases). The CDR3 runs 14 residues. The V gene lost 4 bases and the J gene lost 8 bases, with 15 bases spanning the gap. The CDR3 bases are TGTGCCAGCAGTTGGGTGGGGGGAAGGGATGAGCAGTTCTTC. Its protein is CASSWVGGRDEQFF.

The chain links TRBV20-1 to TRBJ2-6; no definite D call. Germline CDR1 and CDR2: DFQATT and SNEGSKA (reference sequence). The CDR3 totals 13 residues. Trimming removed 1 base from V and 3 bases from J, with 4 bases in between. For the CDR3, the DNA is TGCAGTGCTAGAGCACTTGGGGCCAACGTCCTGACTTTC. Amino acid sequence: CSARALGANVLTF.

About this clonotype itself: This may come from a read error, since a much larger clone is one base off. The chain is built from TRBV7-2 and TRBJ2-2; 15 bases line up with TRBD2. The V gene's germline CDR1 is SGHTA and CDR2 FQGNSA. V shed 1 base and J 7 bases; nucleotides not matched to a gene: 1. This CDR3 spans 16 amino acids. The CDR3: CASSLGTSGGVGELFF. The CDR3, as DNA: TGTGCCAGCAGCTTAGGGACTAGCGGGGGGGTCGGGGAGCTGTTTTTT.

Many counts were recorded for this clonotype. J is TRBJ2-2 and V is TRBV7-9; TRBD1 matches at 8 bases. The CDR3 is 14 amino acids. Unmatched junction bases numbered 3, after V lost 6 bases and J lost 3 bases. Germline V gene lookup returns CDR1 SEHNR and CDR2 FQNEAQ (reference sequence). The CDR3 DNA is TGTGCCAGCAGGCAGGGGGCCTACACCGGGGAGCTGTTTTTT. Its translation is CASRQGAYTGELFF. The whole variable domain, remainder taken from reference TRBV7-9 and TRBJ2-2, is DTGVSQNPRHKITKRGQNVTFRCDPISEHNRLYWYRQTLGQGPEFLTYFQNEAQLEKSRLLSDRFSAERPKGSFSTLEIQRTEQGDSAMYLCASRQGAYTGELFFGEGSRLTVL.

The rearrangement links TRBV20-1 to TRBJ2-1; 14 bases are shared with TRBD2. Germline loops: CDR1 DFQATT, CDR2 SNEGSKA (reference sequence). The CDR3 is 16 amino acids. V gave up 0 bases and J gave up 8 bases; unmatched junction bases: 6. CDR3 sequence: CSARDRLAGGLYEQFF. The CDR3 DNA reads TGCAGTGCTAGAGATCGACTAGCGGGGGGGTTATATGAGCAGTTCTTC.

The chain has TRBV14 and TRBJ1-2; D not resolved. The germline V gene encodes CDR1 SGHDN and CDR2 FVKESK. Trimming cost V 1 base and J 0 bases, with 21 bases left between them. This CDR3 region has 19 residues. CDR3 sequence reads: CASSQVDGRKGQANYGYTF. The CDR3 region has the DNA TGTGCCAGCAGCCAAGTAGATGGGAGGAAGGGCCAGGCTAACTATGGCTACACCTTC.

This chain uses TRBV7-9 with TRBJ2-5, with 12 positions matching TRBD2. Germline CDR1 is SEHNR and CDR2 is FQNEAQ (reference sequence). The CDR3 extends over 17 amino acids. With V trimmed by 2 bases and J by 1 base, 5 bases remained unmatched. CDR3 bases: TGTGCCAGCAGCTTACCGGGACTAGCGGGCCTCCAAGAGACCCAGTACTTC. Translating it yields CASSLPGLAGLQETQYF.

CDR3 in amino acids: CASSKTTAIGANEQFF. Written as DNA, the CDR3 is TGTGCCAGCAGCAAAACGACCGCGATAGGGGCCAATGAGCAGTTCTTC. The chain recombines TRBV27 with TRBJ2-1; D might be TRBD1 (5 bases). The ends were cut back, 6 bases at V and 6 bases at J, with 21 bases in the middle. The germline CDR1 and CDR2 sequences are MNHEY and SMNVEV (reference sequence). The CDR3 length is 16 residues.

The chain employs TRBV7-4 and TRBJ2-5; maybe TRBD2 (6 bases). Germline values: CDR1 SGHVT, CDR2 SQSDAQ. Trimming removed 0 bases from V and 1 base from J, with 12 bases in between. CDR3 size: 16 residues. The CDR3 DNA reads as TGTGCCAGCAGCTTAGCGTGGCGGGGTCCCCAAGAGACCCAGTACTTC. Its protein product is CASSLAWRGPQETQYF.

V usage is TRBV4-1 and J usage is TRBJ1-5; 8 bases are a match to TRBD1. V dropped 4 bases and J dropped 5; count of bases not matched to a gene: 7. Germline lookup yields CDR1 MGHRA and CDR2 YSYEKL. This CDR3 region has 15 residues. The CDR3 DNA reads TGCGCCAGCAGCCTGACAGGGGATTTGGATCAGCCCCAGCATTTT. Translated: CASSLTGDLDQPQHF.

This chain links TRBV4-1 with TRBJ2-5, with D maybe TRBD2 (6 bases). Germline assignment: CDR1 MGHRA and CDR2 YSYEKL. This CDR3 spans 16 amino acids. V was pared by 0 bases and J by 7 bases, with 18 bases between. The CDR3 bases are TGCGCCAGCAGCCAAGATTGGGCGGGGTTCACGGGGACCCAGTACTTC. Translated, it gives CASSQDWAGFTGTQYF.

This clonotype was observed many times. This chain joins TRBV7-8 and TRBJ2-7; D is ambiguous. Germline CDR1 reads SGHVS; CDR2 reads FQNEAQ. The V end lost 0 bases, the J end lost 4 bases, and 10 bases lay between the germline ends. CDR3 length: 14 amino acids. CDR3 DNA: TGTGCCAGCAGCTTAGCTGGGCAAGAATACGAGCAGTACGTC. Protein sequence: CASSLAGQEYEQYV.

A word on this clonotype: One junction end disagrees with the germline gene, perhaps due to a read error. This chain connects TRBV19 to TRBJ1-1; D perhaps matches TRBD1 (5 bases). The germline V gene has CDR1 LNHDA and CDR2 SQIVND (reference sequence). This CDR3 region has 14 residues. This CDR3 reads CTSSPGGANTEAFF. CDR3 coding DNA: TGTACCAGTAGTCCGGGGGGAGCGAACACTGAAGCTTTCTTT.

The rearrangement joins TRBV27 to TRBJ1-2; 7 positions agree with TRBD1. The CDR3 runs 12 residues. Germline loops: CDR1 MNHEY, CDR2 SMNVEV (reference sequence). V shed 5 bases, J shed 10 bases, and the junction held 7 bases outside the gene matches. The CDR3 reads CASSLTGIDYTF. DNA for the CDR3: TGTGCCAGCAGTCTGACAGGGATCGACTACACCTTC.